This T cell receptor beta chain was identified in a study of CD4 T cells in relation to SARS-CoV-2 and coronaviruses. General observations from the study: No donor gave both pre-pandemic and post-infection samples.

Deep TCR-beta sequencing used DNA from uncultured naive and memory CD4+ T cells. TCRdb's copy holds only in-frame clones and misses some; the assay was immunoSEQ multiplex PCR. In the table there are around 56,000 clones, around 86% of which are singletons. Unexposed donor CD4+ T cells date from 2011-2018, before the COVID-19 pandemic. The sample holds a few counts of this clone. Its antigen is not identified. This CDR3 contains 15 residues. Germline lookup yields CDR1 SEHNR and CDR2 FQNEAQ (reference sequence). The J segment lost 8 bases and the V segment lost 2 bases, leaving 9 bases of the junction unmatched.

The sequence was collected from a human donor in good health. Sequencing used memory CD4+ T cells from PBMCs. This rearrangement joins TRBV7-9 to TRBJ1-2, with 9 bases that match TRBD1. CDR3: CASSLTRGQGIGYTF. DNA for the CDR3: TGTGCCAGCAGCTTAACGAGGGGACAGGGCATCGGCTACACCTTC.